This TCR beta chain appears in the sequencing data of a study of cytomegalovirus exposure and HLA in healthy donors. Notes on the study in general: The classifier, whose performance was assessed in both the original and validation cohorts, reportedly diagnosed cytomegalovirus status with high specificity and sensitivity. TCR beta chains numbering more than 150 were designated cytomegalovirus-associated.

The CDR3 sequence is 11 residues long. Per germline, CDR1 DFQATT and CDR2 SNEGSKA (reference sequence). Healthy individuals who donated bone marrow served as the donors. Vbeta (60) and Jbeta (13) primers were used in the PCR. Profiled with immunoSEQ multiplex PCR; TCRdb holds only in-frame clones, not every one. The table lists roughly 99,000 clones, approximately 79% of them singletons, with about 15% in the top ten. Concerning this clone: Its antigen is as yet unknown. Relative to the germline gene, one junction end is altered; a read error may explain this.

Material for sequencing was PBMCs. The J gene is TRBJ1-6, the V gene TRBV20-1, with TRBD1 matching 9 bases. The source is a woman aged 35 to 49 in good health and CMV-seropositive. CDR3 protein: CSAEGGGQGTF. CDR3 DNA sequence: TGCAGTGCCGAGGGGGGGGGACAGGGAACATTT.